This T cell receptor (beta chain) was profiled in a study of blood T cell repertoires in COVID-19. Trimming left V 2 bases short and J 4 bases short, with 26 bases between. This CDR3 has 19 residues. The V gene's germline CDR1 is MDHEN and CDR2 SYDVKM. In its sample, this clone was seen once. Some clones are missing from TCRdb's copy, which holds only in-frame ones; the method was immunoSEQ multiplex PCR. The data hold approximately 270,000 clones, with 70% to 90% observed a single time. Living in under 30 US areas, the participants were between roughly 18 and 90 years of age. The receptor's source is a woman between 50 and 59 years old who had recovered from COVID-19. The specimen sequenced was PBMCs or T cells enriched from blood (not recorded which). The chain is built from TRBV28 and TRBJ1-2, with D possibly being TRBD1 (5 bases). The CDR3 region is CASSLSFARSDSHPYGYTF. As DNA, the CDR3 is TGTGCCAGCAGTTTAAGTTTCGCCCGATCAGACAGCCACCCCTATGGCTACACCTTC.